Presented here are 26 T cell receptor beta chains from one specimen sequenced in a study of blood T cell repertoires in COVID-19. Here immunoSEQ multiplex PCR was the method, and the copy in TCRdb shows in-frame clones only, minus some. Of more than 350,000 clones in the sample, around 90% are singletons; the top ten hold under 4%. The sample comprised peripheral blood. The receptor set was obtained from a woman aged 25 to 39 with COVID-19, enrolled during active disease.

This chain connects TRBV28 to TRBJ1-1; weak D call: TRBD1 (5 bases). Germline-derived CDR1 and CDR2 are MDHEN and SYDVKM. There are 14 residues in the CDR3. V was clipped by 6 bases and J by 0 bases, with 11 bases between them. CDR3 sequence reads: CASSRGTVNTEAFF. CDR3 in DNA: TGTGCCAGCAGCCGGGGGACGGTGAACACTGAAGCTTTCTTT.

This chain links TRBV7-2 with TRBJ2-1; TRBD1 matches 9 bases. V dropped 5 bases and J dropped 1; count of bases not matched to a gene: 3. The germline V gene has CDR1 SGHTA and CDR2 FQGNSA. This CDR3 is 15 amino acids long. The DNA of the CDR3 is TGTGCCAGCAGCGGAGGACAGGGGTCCTACAATGAGCAGTTCTTC. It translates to CASSGGQGSYNEQFF.

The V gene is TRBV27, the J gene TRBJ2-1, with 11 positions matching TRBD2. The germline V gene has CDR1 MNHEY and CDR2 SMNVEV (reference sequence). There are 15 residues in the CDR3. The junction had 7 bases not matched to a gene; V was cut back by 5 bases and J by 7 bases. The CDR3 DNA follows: TGTGCCAGCAGTCAGAGACTAGCGGGGTGGAATGAGCAGTTCTTC. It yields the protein CASSQRLAGWNEQFF.

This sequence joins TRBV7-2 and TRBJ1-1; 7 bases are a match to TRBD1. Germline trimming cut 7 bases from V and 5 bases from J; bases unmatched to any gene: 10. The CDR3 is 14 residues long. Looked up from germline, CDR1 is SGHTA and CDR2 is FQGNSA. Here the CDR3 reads CASTTTRGRTEAFF. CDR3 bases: TGTGCCAGCACGACAACAAGGGGGCGGACTGAAGCTTTCTTT.

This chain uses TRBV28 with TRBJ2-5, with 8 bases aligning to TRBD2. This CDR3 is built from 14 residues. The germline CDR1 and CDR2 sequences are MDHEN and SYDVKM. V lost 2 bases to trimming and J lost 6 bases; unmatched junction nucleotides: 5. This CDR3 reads CASSLREGRKTQYF. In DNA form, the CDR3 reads TGTGCCAGCAGTTTACGGGAGGGCAGGAAGACCCAGTACTTC.

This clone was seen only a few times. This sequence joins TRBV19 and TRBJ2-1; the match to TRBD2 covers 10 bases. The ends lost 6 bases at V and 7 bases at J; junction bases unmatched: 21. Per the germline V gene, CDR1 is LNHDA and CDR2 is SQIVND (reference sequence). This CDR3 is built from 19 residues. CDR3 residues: CASRDRVGTSARGRNEQFF. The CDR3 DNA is TGTGCCAGTAGGGATCGCGTCGGGACTAGCGCCCGAGGAAGGAATGAGCAGTTCTTC.

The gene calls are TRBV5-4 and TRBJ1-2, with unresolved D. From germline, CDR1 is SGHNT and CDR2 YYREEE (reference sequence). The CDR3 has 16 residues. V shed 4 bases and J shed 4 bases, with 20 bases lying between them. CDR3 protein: CASSRPQASPIYGYTF. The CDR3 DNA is TGTGCCAGCAGCCGACCCCAGGCCAGCCCCATCTATGGCTACACCTTC. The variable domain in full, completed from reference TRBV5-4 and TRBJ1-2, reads ETGVTQSPTHLIKTRGQQVTLRCSSQSGHNTVSWYQQALGQGPQFIFQYYREEENGRGNFPPRFSGLQFPNYSSELNVNALELDDSALYLCASSRPQASPIYGYTFGSGTRLTVV.

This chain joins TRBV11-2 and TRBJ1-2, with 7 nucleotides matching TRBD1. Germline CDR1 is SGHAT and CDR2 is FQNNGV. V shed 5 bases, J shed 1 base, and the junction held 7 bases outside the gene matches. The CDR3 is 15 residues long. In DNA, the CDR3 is TGTGCCAGCAGCCTACGGGACAGACTTAACTATGGCTACACCTTC. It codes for CASSLRDRLNYGYTF. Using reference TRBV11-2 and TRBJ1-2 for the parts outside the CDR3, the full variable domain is EAGVAQSPRYKIIEKRQSVAFWCNPISGHATLYWYQQILGQGPKLLIQFQNNGVVDDSQLPKDRFSAERLKGVDSTLKIQPAKLEDSAVYLCASSLRDRLNYGYTFGSGTRLTVV.

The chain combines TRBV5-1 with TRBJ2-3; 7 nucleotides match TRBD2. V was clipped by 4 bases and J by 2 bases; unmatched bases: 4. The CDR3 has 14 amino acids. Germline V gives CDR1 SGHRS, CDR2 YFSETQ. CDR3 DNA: TGCGCCAGCAGCCTAGCGGAGATCACAGATACGCAGTATTTT. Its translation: CASSLAEITDTQYF. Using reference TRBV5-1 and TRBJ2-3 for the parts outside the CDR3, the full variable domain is KAGVTQTPRYLIKTRGQQVTLSCSPISGHRSVSWYQQTPGQGLQFLFEYFSETQRNKGNFPGRFSGRQFSNSRSEMNVSTLELGDSALYLCASSLAEITDTQYFGPGTRLTVL.

CDR3 region: CASGGRYEQYF. The CDR3 nucleotides are TGTGCCAGCGGCGGGCGGTACGAGCAGTACTTC. The V and J genes are TRBV7-2 and TRBJ2-7; maybe TRBD2 (5 bases). The V end lost 8 bases, the J end lost 4 bases, and 9 bases lay between the germline ends. The CDR3 runs 11 residues. Germline CDR1 SGHTA, CDR2 FQGNSA.

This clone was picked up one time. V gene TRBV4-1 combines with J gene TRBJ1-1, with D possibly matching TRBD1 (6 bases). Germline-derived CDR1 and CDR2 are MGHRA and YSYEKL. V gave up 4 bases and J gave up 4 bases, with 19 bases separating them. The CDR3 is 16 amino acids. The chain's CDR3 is CASSPGTGSLSTEAFF. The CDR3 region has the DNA TGCGCCAGCAGCCCAGGTACAGGGTCCTTAAGCACTGAAGCTTTCTTT.

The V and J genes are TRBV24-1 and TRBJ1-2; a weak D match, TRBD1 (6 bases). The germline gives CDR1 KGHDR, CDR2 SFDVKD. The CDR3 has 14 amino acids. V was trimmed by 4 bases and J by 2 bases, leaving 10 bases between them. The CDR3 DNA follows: TGTGCCACCAGTGACCCGGACAGAAACTATGGCTACACCTTC. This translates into CATSDPDRNYGYTF.

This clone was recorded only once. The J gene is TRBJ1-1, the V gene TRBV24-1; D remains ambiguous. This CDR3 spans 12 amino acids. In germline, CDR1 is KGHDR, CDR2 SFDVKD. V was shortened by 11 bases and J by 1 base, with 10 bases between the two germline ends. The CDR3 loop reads CASPSGNTEAFF. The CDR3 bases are TGTGCCAGCCCGTCAGGGAACACTGAAGCTTTCTTT.

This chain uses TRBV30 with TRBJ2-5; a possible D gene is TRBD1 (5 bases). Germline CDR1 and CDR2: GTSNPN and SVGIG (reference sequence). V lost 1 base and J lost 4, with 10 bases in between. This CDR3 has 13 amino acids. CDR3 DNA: TGTGCCTGGAGTGGCAGGGTGGCAGAGACCCAGTACTTC. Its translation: CAWSGRVAETQYF.

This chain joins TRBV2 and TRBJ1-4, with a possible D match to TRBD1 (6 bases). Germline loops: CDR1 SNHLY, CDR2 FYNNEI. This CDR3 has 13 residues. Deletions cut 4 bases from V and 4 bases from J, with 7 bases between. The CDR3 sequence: CASSGQVNEKLFF. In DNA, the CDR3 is TGTGCCAGCAGTGGACAGGTTAATGAAAAACTGTTTTTT.

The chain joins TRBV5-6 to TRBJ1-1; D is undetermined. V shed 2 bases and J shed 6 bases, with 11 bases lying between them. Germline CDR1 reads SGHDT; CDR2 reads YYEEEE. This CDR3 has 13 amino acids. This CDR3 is CASSFYASPEAFF. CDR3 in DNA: TGTGCCAGCAGCTTCTATGCGTCTCCTGAAGCTTTCTTT.

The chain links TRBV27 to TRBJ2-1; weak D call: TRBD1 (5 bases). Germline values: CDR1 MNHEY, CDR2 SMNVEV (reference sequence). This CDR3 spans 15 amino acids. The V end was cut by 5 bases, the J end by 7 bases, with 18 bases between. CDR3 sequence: CASSQTGRGRNEQFF. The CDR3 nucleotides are TGTGCCAGCAGTCAGACGGGTAGGGGCAGGAATGAGCAGTTCTTC.

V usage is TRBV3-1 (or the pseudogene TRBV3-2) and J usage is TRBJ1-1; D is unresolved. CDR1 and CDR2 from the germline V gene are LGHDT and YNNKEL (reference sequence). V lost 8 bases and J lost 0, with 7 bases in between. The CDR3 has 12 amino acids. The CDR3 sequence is CASGHLNTEAFF. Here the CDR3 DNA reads TGTGCCAGCGGGCACCTGAACACTGAAGCTTTCTTT.

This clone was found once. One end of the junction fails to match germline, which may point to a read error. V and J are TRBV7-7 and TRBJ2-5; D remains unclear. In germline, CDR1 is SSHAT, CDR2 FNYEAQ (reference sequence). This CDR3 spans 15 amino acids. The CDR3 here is CASSLARSTPETQYF. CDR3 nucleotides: TGTGCTAGCAGCTTAGCTCGGTCCACCCCGGAGACCCAGTACTTC.

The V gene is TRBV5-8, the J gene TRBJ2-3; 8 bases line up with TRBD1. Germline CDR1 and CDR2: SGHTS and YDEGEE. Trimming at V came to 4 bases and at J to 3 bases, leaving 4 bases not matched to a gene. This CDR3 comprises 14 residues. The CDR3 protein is CASSPGQATDTQYF. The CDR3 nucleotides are TGTGCCAGCAGCCCGGGACAGGCAACAGATACGCAGTATTTT.

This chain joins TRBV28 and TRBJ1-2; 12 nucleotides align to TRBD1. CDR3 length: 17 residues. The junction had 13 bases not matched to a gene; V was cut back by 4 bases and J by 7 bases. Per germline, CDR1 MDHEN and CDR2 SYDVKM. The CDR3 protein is CASSSPLRGQGAFGYTF. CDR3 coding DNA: TGTGCCAGCAGTTCACCCCTACGGGGACAGGGGGCCTTTGGCTACACCTTC.

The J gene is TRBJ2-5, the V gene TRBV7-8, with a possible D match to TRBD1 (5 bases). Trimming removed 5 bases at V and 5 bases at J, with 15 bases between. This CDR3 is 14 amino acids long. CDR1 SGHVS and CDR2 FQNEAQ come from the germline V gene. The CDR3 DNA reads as TGTGCCAGCAGCCGAGGACACCGTAGGGAGACCCAGTACTTC. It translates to CASSRGHRRETQYF.

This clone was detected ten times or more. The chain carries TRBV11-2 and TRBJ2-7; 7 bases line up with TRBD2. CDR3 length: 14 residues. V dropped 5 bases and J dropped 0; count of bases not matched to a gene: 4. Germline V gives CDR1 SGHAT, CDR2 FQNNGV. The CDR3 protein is CASSGRTSSYEQYV. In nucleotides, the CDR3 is TGTGCCAGCAGCGGGCGGACTAGCTCCTACGAGCAGTACGTC.

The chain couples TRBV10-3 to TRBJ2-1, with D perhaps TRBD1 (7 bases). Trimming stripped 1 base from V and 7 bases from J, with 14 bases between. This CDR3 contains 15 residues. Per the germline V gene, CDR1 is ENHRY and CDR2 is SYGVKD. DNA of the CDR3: TGTGCCATCAGTGAGTTAGGGGCAGGGGGGAATGAGCAGTTCTTC. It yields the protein CAISELGAGGNEQFF.

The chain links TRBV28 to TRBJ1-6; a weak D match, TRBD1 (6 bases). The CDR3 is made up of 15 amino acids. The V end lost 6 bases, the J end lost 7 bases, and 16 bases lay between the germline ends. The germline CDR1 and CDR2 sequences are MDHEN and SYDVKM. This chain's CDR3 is CASRLTGSPNSPLHF. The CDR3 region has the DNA TGTGCCAGCAGACTAACAGGGAGTCCAAATTCACCCCTCCACTTT.

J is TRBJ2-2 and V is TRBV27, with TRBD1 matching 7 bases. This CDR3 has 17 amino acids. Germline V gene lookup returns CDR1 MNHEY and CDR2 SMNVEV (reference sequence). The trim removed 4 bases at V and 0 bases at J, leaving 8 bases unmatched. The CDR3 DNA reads TGTGCCAGCAGTTCCAGGACAGGTAACGCGAACACCGGGGAGCTGTTTTTT. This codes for CASSSRTGNANTGELFF.